This T cell receptor beta chain was recorded in a study of memory CD4+ T cells and cytomegalovirus serostatus. Profiling relied on immunoSEQ multiplex PCR, and the TCRdb table lists in-frame clones only, not all of them. This table has 56,000 or so clones, around 78% appearing once. From germline, CDR1 is SEHNR and CDR2 FQNEAQ (reference sequence). The V gene lost 3 bases and the J gene lost 4 bases, with 13 bases spanning the gap. CDR3 length: 15 residues. The sort gate was single viable CD3+CD4+CD8-CD45RO+ cells for memory CD4+ T cells. This receptor was obtained from an adult in good health and CMV-seronegative. This chain uses TRBV7-9 with TRBJ2-4; D perhaps matches TRBD1 (6 bases). Input material: memory CD4+ T cells from blood. The chain's CDR3 is CASSFFGTGKNIQYF. The CDR3 DNA follows: TGTGCCAGCAGCTTCTTCGGTACAGGGAAAAACATTCAGTACTTC. Full variable domain (remainder filled in from reference TRBV7-9 and TRBJ2-4): DTGVSQNPRHKITKRGQNVTFRCDPISEHNRLYWYRQTLGQGPEFLTYFQNEAQLEKSRLLSDRFSAERPKGSFSTLEIQRTEQGDSAMYLCASSFFGTGKNIQYFGAGTRLSVL.